This entry features one T cell receptor (beta chain) sequence. Its antigen remains unidentified. The read terminates 3 residues before the CDR3 end, so the remaining end is supplied by the germline J gene. The data were obtained in a study of T cells in women clearing cervical HPV infection. In the study overall: No precancer developed; the control's incident HPV16 infection cleared within 12 months. With HLA typing for only a few women, HLA confounding remains possible. Study findings and constraints: Timing of associations relative to infection is unclear; T-cell subsets were not isolated.

CDR1 is SGHRS and CDR2 is YFSETQ in the germline V gene. The CDR3 sequence is 14 residues long. The trim removed 4 bases at V and 3 bases at J, leaving 5 bases unmatched. Clones were sequenced by immunoSEQ multiplex PCR, and TCRdb holds only the in-frame ones, with some missing. This table lists about 39,000 clones. The receptor was derived from a woman between 18 and 70 years old with a cervical HPV16 infection that either progressed to CIN3+ or cleared (not recorded which). The sequenced sample consisted of blood buffy coat. V gene TRBV5-1 combines with J gene TRBJ2-5; the match to TRBD1 covers 8 bases. CDR3 amino acids: CASSIYRGEETQYF. The DNA read from the CDR3 is TGCGCCAGCAGCATATACAGGGGGGAAGAGACC.